A single T cell receptor beta chain is shown here with its context. A library of TCRbeta sequences, prepared with unique molecular identifiers, was generated. TCRdb re-derived calls from the PCR reads in MiXCR, one entry per CDR3 protein. The sample shows 600,000 to 700,000 distinct CDR3 sequences, less than 15% of them seen only once. This sample is drawn from a study of T-cell reconstitution after alpha-beta-depleted transplantation in children. CDR3 length: 15 amino acids. V lost 6 bases and J lost 5; bases outside the gene matches: 11. The TCR originated in a girl aged 2 to 9 with congenital amegakaryocytic thrombocytopenia, due to receive a stem cell transplant. Here the sequenced sample was PBMCs, taken before TCRalphabeta/CD19-depleted stem cell transplant. The chain has TRBV12-3 or TRBV12-4 and TRBJ2-7; 9 nucleotides match TRBD1. CDR3 in DNA: TGTGCCAGCAGCTCTAGTGGGACAGGGACCCACGAGCAGTACTTC. This translates into CASSSSGTGTHEQYF.